The T cell receptor (beta chain) described here comes from a study of molecular identifiers for immune sequencing clone quantification (dated 2018 in TCRdb). General notes on the study: For a replicate experiment, RNA from approximately 20,000 or 100,000 naive CD8 T cells was divided into five aliquots, and four of the five aliquots were sequenced. This methods study benchmarked molecular-identifier clustering-based TCR repertoire sequencing (MIDCIRS) and TCR RNA copy counting, using CD8 T cells to do so.

The receptor library was made with PCR. Instrument used: NextSeq 500. Bulk TCR libraries were prepared as previously described, using TCR primers listed in Table S5. Total RNA was purified with the Qiagen AllPrep DNA/RNA kit. Before any analysis, reads coming from multiple sequencing runs of the same library were combined into one pool. The paper's data handling went like this. Reads were retained only if their TCR constant sequence matched exactly, and those retained reads were trimmed to 150 nt and grouped according to their 12-nt molecular barcodes. Reads in each barcode group were sub-clustered using a 15% Levenshtein threshold, and a quality-weighted consensus sequence was built for each RNA molecule. Non-functional sequences were filtered out, along with any lower-count sequence sitting one edit away from another sequence. Based on fitting two negative binomial distributions, any barcode sub-cluster with under 20% of the maximum read count was discarded. TCRdb applied fastp at Q25 and MiXCR to the public reads, then kept only in-frame beta chains. Identical CDR3 protein sequences are pooled into one entry, listed with their most common genes and DNA. None of the V and J calls come from the authors' own analysis; TCRdb made them. The sample data list over 550,000 distinct CDR3 sequences, and about 25% of these were observed just once. 0.7% to 0.95% of the sample is taken by the ten largest.

Study-level results and caveats: When barcode sub-clustering was left out, chimeric consensus sequences inflated TCR diversity, with chimeras reaching as high as 47%. In CMV-specific effector cells, over 97% of molecules were held by clones above 20 RNA copies, whereas under 1% of molecules were held by such clones in naive cells. Naive libraries contained spiked-in Jurkat TCR RNA (roughly 10 copies' worth), which is not part of the donor repertoire. Spiked-in Jurkat TCR RNA equal to a single cell's worth was reported to be detectable even within 1,200,000 naive CD8 T cells. Highly expanded clone sizes could be underestimated if identical TCR molecules share a barcode. Modeling indicated about three TCR RNA copies recovered per cell, compared with around 10 by digital PCR, which implies a capture efficiency of around 30%.

Naive CD8 T cell libraries were made from 20,000 to 1,000,000 sorted cells using 10%, 30% or 50% of purified RNA. Naive CD8 T cells, defined as CD8+CD4-CCR7+CD45RA+, were FACS-sorted into RLT Plus buffer on a BD FACSAria II. Nine to eleven TCR copies' worth of Jurkat RNA were spiked into 20,000-1,000,000 naive CD8 T cell samples to test detection sensitivity. CD8 T cells were enriched using RosetteSep CD8+ T Cell Enrichment Cocktail and Ficoll-Paque, and the enriched cells then underwent ACK red cell lysis. From cysteine to phenylalanine, the CDR3 is 14 amino acids long. The CDR3 DNA has 42 bases and is translated from base 1. The germline V gene provides CDR1 SGHVS and CDR2 FNYEAQ. As regards this clonotype: Its recognized antigen is unknown. The junction does not match germline at one end; this may be a read error.

The V and J segments used are TRBV7-6 and TRBJ2-1; the D gene cannot be resolved reliably. The origin of this receptor is a human donor in good health. Some libraries in this study had Jurkat cell RNA spiked in. The sequenced material came from naive CD8+ T cells from blood, with Jurkat cell RNA spiked in. According to the study, the label for this sample's cell subset or site signals: FACS-sorted CD8+CD4-CCR7+CD45RA+ naive T cells. The CDR3 region: CASSLGARNNEQIF. The DNA sequence is given as TGTGCCAGCAGCTTAGGGGCTAGAAACAATGAGCAGATCTTC. With the portions outside the CDR3 filled from the reference TRBV7-6 and TRBJ2-1 genes, the complete variable region becomes GAGVSQSPRYKVTKRGQDVALRCDPISGHVSLYWYRQALGQGPEFLTYFNYEAQQDKSGLPNDRFSAERPEGSISTLTIQRTEQRDSAMYRCASSLGARNNEQIFGPGTRLTVL.